A single sample gave rise to the 30 T cell receptor beta chains below, sequenced in a study of blood T cell repertoires in COVID-19. Some clones are missing from TCRdb's copy, which holds only in-frame ones; the method was immunoSEQ multiplex PCR. The table includes 150,000 or so clones, approximately 90% detected once. Material: peripheral blood. All receptors come from a man over 45 with acute or convalescent COVID-19.

The rearrangement links TRBV28 to TRBJ1-4; the D gene is possibly TRBD1 (5 bases). Germline CDR1 and CDR2: MDHEN and SYDVKM. Trimming pared 2 bases from V and 0 bases from J, leaving 10 bases between. The CDR3 totals 16 residues. CDR3 nucleotide sequence: TGTGCCAGCAGTTTAAAGGGAGGGGCAACTAATGAAAAACTGTTTTTT. Protein product: CASSLKGGATNEKLFF.

The J gene is TRBJ2-2, the V gene TRBV28, with D perhaps TRBD2 (5 bases). Per germline, CDR1 MDHEN and CDR2 SYDVKM. This CDR3 spans 20 amino acids. Trimming pared 1 base from V and 5 bases from J, leaving 26 bases between. CDR3 nucleotides: TGTGCCAGCAGTTTATATGTCTATTTCGGGGTACAGACTGAAACCGGGGAGCTGTTTTTT. Its translation is CASSLYVYFGVQTETGELFF.

The chain employs TRBV28 and TRBJ1-1, with a tentative D call TRBD1 (6 bases). This CDR3 region has 14 residues. Looked up from germline, CDR1 is MDHEN and CDR2 is SYDVKM. The V end lost 4 bases, the J end lost 3 bases, and 12 bases lay between the germline ends. The CDR3 DNA is TGTGCCAGCAGTTCTGGACAGCTTCACACTGAAGCTTTCTTT. Protein: CASSSGQLHTEAFF.

This chain links TRBV7-8 with TRBJ1-5; D is unresolved. V lost 0 bases, J lost 5 bases, and 5 bases lay in between. This CDR3 contains 13 residues. The germline gives CDR1 SGHVS, CDR2 FQNEAQ. In DNA form, the CDR3 reads TGTGCCAGCAGCTTAGCGTCGTATCAGCCCCAGCATTTT. It yields the protein CASSLASYQPQHF. Combining the CDR3 with reference TRBV7-8 and TRBJ1-5 gives the whole variable domain GAGVSQSPRYKVAKRGQDVALRCDPISGHVSLFWYQQALGQGPEFLTYFQNEAQLDKSGLPSDRFFAERPEGSVSTLKIQRTQQEDSAVYLCASSLASYQPQHFGDGTRLSIL.

V usage is TRBV19 and J usage is TRBJ1-5; 8 bases line up with TRBD1. The V gene's germline CDR1 is LNHDA and CDR2 SQIVND (reference sequence). The V and J ends lost 0 bases and 2 bases, in that order; junction bases with no gene match: 3. This CDR3 is 16 amino acids long. In DNA, the CDR3 is TGTGCCAGTAGTATAGACAGGGGGCTAGGCAATCAGCCCCAGCATTTT. Translating gives CASSIDRGLGNQPQHF.

This chain links TRBV6-5 with TRBJ1-1; D unresolved. Germline V lookup: CDR1 MNHEY, CDR2 SVGAGI. CDR3 size: 11 residues. Trimming took 6 bases from V and 5 from J, leaving 7 bases between them. CDR3 sequence reads: CASSSVTEAFF. CDR3 bases: TGTGCCAGCAGCTCGGTGACTGAAGCTTTCTTT.

The gene calls are TRBV5-1 and TRBJ2-5; 10 nucleotides agree with TRBD1. V gave up 0 bases and J gave up 3 bases; unmatched junction bases: 2. Germline CDR1 is SGHRS and CDR2 is YFSETQ. The CDR3 is 15 amino acids. The CDR3 nucleotides read TGCGCCAGCAGCTTGGAGGGGACAGGGGAAGAGACCCAGTACTTC. It is translated as CASSLEGTGEETQYF.

The rearrangement links TRBV5-1 to TRBJ1-1, with D unresolved. Trimming took 1 base from V and 3 from J, leaving 7 bases between them. This CDR3 comprises 13 residues. Per the germline V gene, CDR1 is SGHRS and CDR2 is YFSETQ. Written as DNA, the CDR3 is TGCGCCAGCAGCTTGCAGGATTACACTGAAGCTTTCTTT. This translates into CASSLQDYTEAFF. Full variable domain (rest looked up from reference TRBV5-1 and TRBJ1-1): KAGVTQTPRYLIKTRGQQVTLSCSPISGHRSVSWYQQTPGQGLQFLFEYFSETQRNKGNFPGRFSGRQFSNSRSEMNVSTLELGDSALYLCASSLQDYTEAFFGQGTRLTVV.

This clone was seen a handful of times. The chain links TRBV7-2 to TRBJ2-1, with D tentatively TRBD2 (6 bases). The germline CDR1 and CDR2 sequences are SGHTA and FQGNSA. CDR3 length: 15 amino acids. Trimming removed 3 bases at V and 4 bases at J, with 13 bases between. The CDR3 here is CASSFGGAGYNEQFF. In nucleotides, the CDR3 is TGTGCCAGCAGCTTTGGAGGGGCGGGTTACAATGAGCAGTTCTTC.

The chain employs TRBV19 and TRBJ2-3; D perhaps matches TRBD2 (5 bases). The V and J ends lost 5 bases and 2 bases respectively, with 11 bases between them. Germline V lookup: CDR1 LNHDA, CDR2 SQIVND (reference sequence). This CDR3 contains 14 residues. CDR3 in amino acids: CASSVEGSTDTQYF. The CDR3 coding sequence is TGTGCCAGTAGTGTCGAGGGATCCACAGATACGCAGTATTTT.

The rearrangement uses TRBV6-2 or TRBV6-3 and TRBJ1-5, with D possibly being TRBD1 (5 bases). This CDR3 region has 17 residues. Germline assignment: CDR1 MNHEY and CDR2 SVGEGT. V was clipped by 2 bases and J by 3 bases, with 17 bases between them. CDR3: CASSYGWSGFVNQPQHF. The DNA of the CDR3 is TGTGCCAGCAGTTACGGGTGGTCAGGGTTCGTCAATCAGCCCCAGCATTTT.

The genes are TRBV27 and TRBJ1-1; D is possibly TRBD1 (5 bases). This CDR3 spans 14 amino acids. The germline V and J ends were trimmed by 11 bases and 2 bases, with 18 bases remaining between them. CDR1 and CDR2 from the germline V gene are MNHEY and SMNVEV (reference sequence). CDR3 nucleotides: TGTGCCCAGACGTCGGGGGGAAAAAACACTGAAGCTTTCTTT. Protein product: CAQTSGGKNTEAFF.

The chain has TRBV10-3 and TRBJ1-2, with a tentative D call TRBD1 (5 bases). Germline V gene data show CDR1 as ENHRY and CDR2 as SYGVKD. The CDR3 is made up of 15 amino acids. V lost 5 bases to trimming and J lost 8 bases, with 21 bases between them. The CDR3 DNA is TGTGCCATCAGTTTGGGGAGGGACCCTTCCTACGGCTACACCTTC. This sequence encodes CAISLGRDPSYGYTF.

The table lists this clone with a count of one. The V and J genes are TRBV11-2 and TRBJ1-1; D may be TRBD1 (5 bases). The CDR3 totals 15 residues. V shed 3 bases and J shed 6 bases, with 17 bases lying between them. The germline V gene has CDR1 SGHAT and CDR2 FQNNGV. The DNA for the CDR3 is TGTGCCAGCAGCTTGTTTGGGATGGTAGGGGCTGAAGCTTTCTTT. Its protein is CASSLFGMVGAEAFF.

The chain combines TRBV14 with TRBJ2-5, with 12 bases aligning to TRBD2. Germline-derived CDR1 and CDR2 are SGHDN and FVKESK. The CDR3 is 15 amino acids. Germline trimming cut 3 bases from V and 6 bases from J; bases unmatched to any gene: 5. The CDR3 loop is CASSHLAGGVQTQYF. DNA for the CDR3: TGTGCCAGCAGCCATCTAGCGGGAGGGGTACAGACCCAGTACTTC.

A few counts support this clone. The CDR3 sequence: CASSPLTGREQYF. In DNA, the CDR3 is TGTGCCAGCAGTCCGCTGACAGGGCGCGAGCAGTACTTC. The chain combines TRBV28 with TRBJ2-7, with 7 bases fitting TRBD1. Germline assignment: CDR1 MDHEN and CDR2 SYDVKM. The CDR3 is 13 residues long. Germline trimming cut 5 bases from V and 6 bases from J; bases unmatched to any gene: 7.

This clone was detected only once. The V gene is TRBV19, the J gene TRBJ1-1; TRBD1 matches 8 bases. Per the germline V gene, CDR1 is LNHDA and CDR2 is SQIVND (reference sequence). V shed 8 bases and J 12 bases; nucleotides not matched to a gene: 14. The CDR3 runs 13 residues. Written as DNA, the CDR3 is TGTGCCAGTCGGTCCTTGGGGACAGGACTTACTTTCTTT. The encoded protein is CASRSLGTGLTFF.

The gene calls are TRBV24-1 and TRBJ2-2; 8 nucleotides match TRBD2. The CDR3 has 14 amino acids. Losses at the gene ends were 10 bases for V and 6 bases for J; bases not matched to a gene: 9. Germline V CDR1 and CDR2: KGHDR, SFDVKD. For the CDR3, the DNA is TGTGCCACTCCGGGACTAGGGGATCCCGGGGAGCTGTTTTTT. Translation gives CATPGLGDPGELFF.

This clone was detected only once. The V gene is TRBV14, the J gene TRBJ1-2, with 7 bases aligning to TRBD1. The CDR3 has 15 amino acids. The J segment lost 8 bases and the V segment lost 3 bases, leaving 12 bases of the junction unmatched. Germline-derived CDR1 and CDR2 are SGHDN and FVKESK. As DNA, the CDR3 is TGTGCCAGCAGCCAGGAAGACAGGGTACTCTACGGCTACACCTTC. This gives the protein CASSQEDRVLYGYTF.

V is TRBV5-4 and J is TRBJ1-1, with D maybe TRBD1 (6 bases). The germline V gene encodes CDR1 SGHNT and CDR2 YYREEE (reference sequence). V was trimmed by 4 bases and J by 4 bases, leaving 20 bases between them. The length of the CDR3 is 16 residues. CDR3 in amino acids: CASSKTNRDGGTEAFF. The CDR3 DNA reads TGTGCCAGCAGCAAAACCAACAGGGACGGTGGCACTGAAGCTTTCTTT.

This sequence joins TRBV29-1 and TRBJ2-1; D is uncertain. The CDR3 extends over 13 amino acids. Germline CDR1 and CDR2: SQVTM and ANQGSEA. The V and J ends lost 5 bases and 2 bases respectively, with 10 bases between them. The CDR3 DNA follows: TGCAGCGTTACGAAGAGGACCTACAATGAGCAGTTCTTC. Its protein product is CSVTKRTYNEQFF.

The rearrangement uses TRBV5-1 and TRBJ2-7, with 11 bases lining up with TRBD2. CDR1 is SGHRS, CDR2 YFSETQ, per germline. J was trimmed by 5 bases and V by 1 base; bases with no gene match: 2. The CDR3 runs 14 residues. CDR3 sequence reads: CASSLTSGSHEQYF. CDR3 bases: TGCGCCAGCAGCTTGACTAGCGGGAGCCACGAGCAGTACTTC.

This chain uses TRBV5-6 with TRBJ2-5, with a possible D match to TRBD2 (5 bases). Deletions cut 0 bases from V and 5 bases from J, with 11 bases between. The CDR3 contains 14 residues. Germline V gives CDR1 SGHDT, CDR2 YYEEEE. CDR3 region: CASSLEEGRETQYF. In DNA form, the CDR3 reads TGTGCCAGCAGCTTGGAAGAGGGTCGGGAGACCCAGTACTTC.

The chain links TRBV2 to TRBJ2-5, with TRBD1 matching 11 bases. V was pared by 5 bases and J by 7 bases, with 6 bases of the junction left unmatched. Germline CDR1 is SNHLY and CDR2 is FYNNEI. The CDR3 runs to 14 residues. CDR3 sequence reads: CASSTDRGRGTQYF. In nucleotides, the CDR3 is TGTGCCAGCAGTACGGACAGGGGGCGGGGGACCCAGTACTTC.

This clone appeared a single time. The chain employs TRBV5-6 and TRBJ1-5, with a weak D call TRBD1 (5 bases). Trimming took off 0 bases at V and 5 bases at J, with 12 bases between the two ends. The CDR3 extends over 15 amino acids. CDR1 is SGHDT, CDR2 YYEEEE, per germline. CDR3 sequence reads: CASSLGQTLYQPQHF. The DNA of the CDR3 is TGTGCCAGCAGCTTGGGACAGACATTATATCAGCCCCAGCATTTT.

The chain joins TRBV7-2 to TRBJ2-3, with 8 bases identical to TRBD2. Per the germline V gene, CDR1 is SGHTA and CDR2 is FQGNSA. V was pared by 3 bases and J by 3 bases, with 14 bases of the junction left unmatched. The CDR3 is 18 amino acids. The CDR3 DNA reads as TGTGCCAGCAGCTTTAAACGGTTGGCTAGCGGGCGAACAGATACGCAGTATTTT. The encoded protein is CASSFKRLASGRTDTQYF.

The chain has TRBV2 and TRBJ1-4, with a tentative D call TRBD1 (6 bases). V lost 6 bases and J lost 8, with 10 bases in between. The CDR3 is 12 residues long. The germline V gene encodes CDR1 SNHLY and CDR2 FYNNEI. CDR3 coding DNA: TGTGCCAGCAGACAGGGTTACGAAAAACTGTTTTTT. This codes for CASRQGYEKLFF.

The chain couples TRBV15 to TRBJ1-2; D perhaps matches TRBD1 (6 bases). V lost 8 bases, J lost 3 bases, and 13 bases lay in between. In germline, CDR1 is LNHNV, CDR2 YYDKDF (reference sequence). This CDR3 spans 13 amino acids. This chain's CDR3 is CATSGEGYYGYTF. The CDR3 DNA is TGTGCCACCTCAGGGGAGGGTTACTATGGCTACACCTTC.

The chain couples TRBV28 to TRBJ1-1, with D hard to call. Between the trimmed V and J ends, which lost 4 bases and 0 bases, there was a span of 12 bases. The CDR3 spans 15 residues. Germline assignment: CDR1 MDHEN and CDR2 SYDVKM. The CDR3 nucleotides read TGTGCCAGCAGTTCCTCATGGAGGATGAACACTGAAGCTTTCTTT. It encodes CASSSSWRMNTEAFF.

The chain recombines TRBV19 with TRBJ1-2, with a weak D call TRBD1 (5 bases). The CDR3 covers 13 residues. CDR1 is LNHDA and CDR2 is SQIVND in the germline V gene (reference sequence). With 3 bases removed from V and 8 bases from J, the gap between germline ends came to 13 bases. The CDR3 DNA reads as TGTGCCAGTAGTATTGTGGGACTGTGGGGCTACACCTTC. Translation gives CASSIVGLWGYTF.